One and the same sample provided the 2 T cell receptor beta chains below, sequenced in a study of response to subunit inactivated influenza vaccine. Each CDR3 protein is one row after TCRdb ran MiXCR on the RT-PCR reads. The table records hundreds of thousands of distinct CDR3 sequences, around 14% of them present only once. The sequenced sample was PBMCs from blood, obtained approximately 13 days after vaccination. Receptors originate from a man over 45 who received an inactivated influenza vaccine.

The gene calls are TRBV4-3 and TRBJ2-7; TRBD2 might be the D (6 bases). Trimming left V 5 bases short and J 3 bases short, with 14 bases between. Germline V gives CDR1 LGHNA, CDR2 YSLEER. The length of the CDR3 is 14 residues. Written as DNA, the CDR3 is TGCGCCAGCAGCGCGGGACTCCAGAGCTACGAGCAGTACTTC. Residues: CASSAGLQSYEQYF.

This clonotype was found many times. The chain recombines TRBV5-5 with TRBJ2-2, with 9 bases identical to TRBD1. V dropped 2 bases and J dropped 4; count of bases not matched to a gene: 3. This CDR3 has 15 amino acids. The V gene's germline CDR1 is SGHKS and CDR2 YYEKEE (reference sequence). The CDR3 protein is CASSFTGGGTGELFF. The CDR3 DNA reads TGTGCCAGCAGCTTTACAGGGGGCGGCACCGGGGAGCTGTTTTTT.